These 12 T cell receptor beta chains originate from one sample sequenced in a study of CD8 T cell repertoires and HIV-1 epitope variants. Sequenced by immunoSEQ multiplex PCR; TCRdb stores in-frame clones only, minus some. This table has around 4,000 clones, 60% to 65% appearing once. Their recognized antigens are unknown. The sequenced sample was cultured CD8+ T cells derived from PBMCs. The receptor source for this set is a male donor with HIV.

This chain's CDR3 is CASRGRGSYNEQFF. The CDR3, as DNA: TGTGCCAGCAGGGGTAGAGGCTCCTACAATGAGCAGTTCTTC. This chain joins TRBV7-9 and TRBJ2-1; no firm D call. The V end was cut by 6 bases, the J end by 0 bases, with 9 bases between. Germline CDR1 reads SEHNR; CDR2 reads FQNEAQ (reference sequence). The CDR3 loop spans 14 amino acids.

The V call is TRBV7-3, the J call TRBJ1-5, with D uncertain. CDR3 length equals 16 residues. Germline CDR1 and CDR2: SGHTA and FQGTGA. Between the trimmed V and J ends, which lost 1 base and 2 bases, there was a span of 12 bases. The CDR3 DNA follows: TGTGCCAGCAGCTTAAATGGAGGGTTGCGCAATCAGCCCCAGCATTTT. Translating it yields CASSLNGGLRNQPQHF.

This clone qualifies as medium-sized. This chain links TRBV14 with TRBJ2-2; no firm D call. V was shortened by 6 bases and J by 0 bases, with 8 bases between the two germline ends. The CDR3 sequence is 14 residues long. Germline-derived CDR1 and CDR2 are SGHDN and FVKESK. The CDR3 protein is CASRLEANTGELFF. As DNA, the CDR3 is TGTGCCAGCAGGCTAGAAGCGAACACCGGGGAGCTGTTTTTT.

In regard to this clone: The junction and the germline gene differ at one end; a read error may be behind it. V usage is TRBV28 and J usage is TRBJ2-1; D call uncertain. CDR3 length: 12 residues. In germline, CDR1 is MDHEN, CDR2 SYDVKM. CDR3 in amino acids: CASSFRSADRLF. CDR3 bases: TGTGCCAGCAGTTTTCGGTCAGCAGATCGGCTCTTC.

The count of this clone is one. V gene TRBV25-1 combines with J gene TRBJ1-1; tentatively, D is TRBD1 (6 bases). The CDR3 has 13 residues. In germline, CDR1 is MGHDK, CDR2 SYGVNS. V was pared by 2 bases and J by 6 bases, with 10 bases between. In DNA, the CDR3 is TGTGCCAGCAGTGAAGTCGGACAGTCTGAAGCTTTCTTT. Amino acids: CASSEVGQSEAFF.

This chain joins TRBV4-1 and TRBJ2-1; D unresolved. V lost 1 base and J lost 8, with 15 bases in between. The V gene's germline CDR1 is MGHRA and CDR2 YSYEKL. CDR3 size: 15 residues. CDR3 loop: CASSQAPVGGDEQFF. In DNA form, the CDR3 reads TGCGCCAGCAGCCAAGCCCCGGTCGGCGGAGATGAGCAGTTCTTC.

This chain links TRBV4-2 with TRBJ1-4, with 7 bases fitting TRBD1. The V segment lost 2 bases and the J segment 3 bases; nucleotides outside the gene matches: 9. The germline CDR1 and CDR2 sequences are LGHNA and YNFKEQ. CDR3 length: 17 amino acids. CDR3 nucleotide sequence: TGTGCCAGCAGCCAAATGAGACAGGGCAGGGCTAATGAAAAACTGTTTTTT. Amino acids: CASSQMRQGRANEKLFF.

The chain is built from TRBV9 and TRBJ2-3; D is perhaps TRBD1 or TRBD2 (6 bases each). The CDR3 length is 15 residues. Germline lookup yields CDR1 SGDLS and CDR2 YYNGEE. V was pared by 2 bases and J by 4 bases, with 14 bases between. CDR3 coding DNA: TGTGCCAGCAGCGTTAGGGCAGGGGACTCAGATACGCAGTATTTT. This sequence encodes CASSVRAGDSDTQYF.

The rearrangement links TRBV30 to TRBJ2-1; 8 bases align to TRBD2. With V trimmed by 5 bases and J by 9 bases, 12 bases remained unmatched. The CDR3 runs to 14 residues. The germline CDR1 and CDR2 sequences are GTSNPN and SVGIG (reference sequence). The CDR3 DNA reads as TGTGCCTGGGAGCACCCGGGGGGGCCGGGTGAGCAGTTCTTC. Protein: CAWEHPGGPGEQFF. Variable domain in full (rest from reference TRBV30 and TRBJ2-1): SQTIHQWPATLVQPVGSPLSLECTVEGTSNPNLYWYRQAAGRGLQLLFYSVGIGQISSEVPQNLSASRPQDRQFILSSKKLLLSDSGFYLCAWEHPGGPGEQFFGPGTRLTVL.

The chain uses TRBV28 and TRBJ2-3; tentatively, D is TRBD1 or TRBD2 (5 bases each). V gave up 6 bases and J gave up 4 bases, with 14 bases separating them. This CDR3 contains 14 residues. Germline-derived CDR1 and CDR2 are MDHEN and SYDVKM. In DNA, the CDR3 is TGTGCCAGCAGGGGGGAAAGAACTGCAGATACGCAGTATTTT. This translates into CASRGERTADTQYF.

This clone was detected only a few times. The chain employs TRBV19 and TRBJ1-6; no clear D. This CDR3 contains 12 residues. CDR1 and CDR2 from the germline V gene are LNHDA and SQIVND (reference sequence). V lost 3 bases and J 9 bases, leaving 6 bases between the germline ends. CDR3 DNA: TGTGCCAGTAGTATGGGCCCTTCACCCCTCCACTTT. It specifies CASSMGPSPLHF.

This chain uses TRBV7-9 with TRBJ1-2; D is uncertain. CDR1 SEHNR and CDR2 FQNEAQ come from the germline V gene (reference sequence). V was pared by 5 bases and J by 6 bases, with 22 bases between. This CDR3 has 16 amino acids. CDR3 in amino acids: CASSHAGVVGQDGYTF. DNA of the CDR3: TGTGCCAGCAGCCACGCCGGAGTGGTTGGGCAAGATGGCTACACCTTC.